One and the same sample provided the 17 T cell receptor beta chains below, sequenced in a study of T cells after yellow fever vaccination. From the 5' RACE reads, TCRdb called clonotypes with MiXCR, one entry per CDR3 protein. This table holds 600,000 to 750,000 distinct CDR3 sequences, approximately 13% found once. The material sequenced was PBMCs, taken on the day of the yellow fever booster vaccination. These TCRs come from a man between 25 and 39 years old who received the YFV17D yellow fever vaccine.

This clonotype came up many times. The chain carries TRBV2 and TRBJ1-5, with 9 bases matching TRBD1. V gave up 5 bases and J gave up 5 bases; unmatched junction bases: 10. Germline V gene lookup returns CDR1 SNHLY and CDR2 FYNNEI. The CDR3 is 16 amino acids. As DNA, the CDR3 is TGTGCCAGCAGTACACAGGGGGCCCTGACTGATCAGCCCCAGCATTTT. Its protein is CASSTQGALTDQPQHF. The whole variable domain, filled in from reference TRBV2 and TRBJ1-5, reads EPEVTQTPSHQVTQMGQEVILRCVPISNHLYFYWYRQILGQKVEFLVSFYNNEISEKSEIFDDQFSVERPDGSNFTLKIRSTKLEDSAMYFCASSTQGALTDQPQHFGDGTRLSIL.

This chain links TRBV5-8 with TRBJ1-3; a possible D gene is TRBD1 (6 bases). Trimming took 4 bases from V and 0 from J, leaving 14 bases between them. Per the germline V gene, CDR1 is SGHTS and CDR2 is YDEGEE. CDR3 length: 16 residues. CDR3 coding DNA: TGTGCCAGCAGCGCCCGGGGGGCAGGCTCTGGAAACACCATATATTTT. Encoded protein: CASSARGAGSGNTIYF.

The chain recombines TRBV5-1 with TRBJ2-5, with 9 nucleotides matching TRBD1. The V segment lost 4 bases and the J segment 3 bases; nucleotides outside the gene matches: 7. This CDR3 region has 15 residues. Looked up from germline, CDR1 is SGHRS and CDR2 is YFSETQ. The CDR3 spells CASSPNRQGEETQYF. The CDR3 coding sequence is TGCGCCAGCAGCCCCAACCGACAGGGGGAAGAGACCCAGTACTTC.

This clonotype was counted a few times. The chain employs TRBV5-1 and TRBJ2-1; a weak D match, TRBD1 (6 bases). The CDR3 contains 15 residues. Trimming took off 5 bases at V and 9 bases at J, with 21 bases between the two ends. Germline V CDR1 and CDR2: SGHRS, YFSETQ. The CDR3 here is CASSAQGISKGEQFF. CDR3 bases: TGCGCCAGCAGTGCACAGGGCATATCTAAGGGTGAGCAGTTCTTC.

This clonotype has more than one count but fewer than ten. The chain carries TRBV18 and TRBJ2-1, with TRBD1 identical over 7 bases. The junction had 12 bases not matched to a gene; V was cut back by 6 bases and J by 7 bases. This CDR3 contains 15 residues. Germline loops: CDR1 KGHSH, CDR2 LQKENI. The CDR3 protein is CASSDPGQRVNEQFF. In nucleotides, the CDR3 is TGTGCCAGCTCTGATCCGGGACAGAGGGTTAATGAGCAGTTCTTC.

In its sample, this clonotype was seen many times. The V call is TRBV5-1, the J call TRBJ2-7; 7 bases are a match to TRBD1. The J segment lost 4 bases and the V segment lost 0 bases, leaving 4 bases of the junction unmatched. CDR1 SGHRS and CDR2 YFSETQ come from the germline V gene. The CDR3 runs to 14 residues. DNA of the CDR3: TGCGCCAGCAGCTTGGACAGGGGACCTTACGAGCAGTACTTC. It translates to CASSLDRGPYEQYF.

This clonotype was seen a handful of times. The CDR3: CSANYGTSSSYEQYF. Written as DNA, the CDR3 is TGCAGTGCTAACTATGGGACTAGCTCATCCTACGAGCAGTACTTC. The chain carries TRBV20-1 and TRBJ2-7, with 9 positions matching TRBD2. The CDR3 is 15 residues long. The V gene's germline CDR1 is DFQATT and CDR2 SNEGSKA (reference sequence). V lost 4 bases and J lost 1; bases outside the gene matches: 8.

Only a few counts were recorded for this clonotype. The V and J genes are TRBV15 and TRBJ2-1; D ambiguous. V was clipped by 0 bases and J by 5 bases, with 8 bases between them. Germline CDR1 is LNHNV and CDR2 is YYDKDF (reference sequence). This CDR3 region has 14 residues. CDR3 coding DNA: TGTGCCACCAGCAGAGATATGGTTCACAATGAGCAGTTCTTC. It encodes CATSRDMVHNEQFF.

Regarding this clonotype: The junction shows a germline mismatch at one end, possibly a read error. The chain has TRBV7-7 and TRBJ2-3, with D perhaps matching TRBD2 (6 bases). There are 14 residues in the CDR3. The germline V gene encodes CDR1 SSHAT and CDR2 FNYEAQ (reference sequence). The CDR3 region is CASSRAGHTDTQYF. The DNA of the CDR3 is TGTGCTAGCAGCAGAGCGGGTCACACAGATACGCAGTATTTT. The variable domain in full, completed from reference TRBV7-7 and TRBJ2-3, reads GAGVSQSPRYKVTKRGQDVTLRCDPISSHATLYWYQQALGQGPEFLTYFNYEAQPDKSGLPSDRFSAERPEGSISTLTIQRTEQRDSAMYRCASSRAGHTDTQYFGPGTRLTVL.

There are many counts of this clonotype. The chain recombines TRBV7-2 with TRBJ2-3; a possible D gene is TRBD2 (5 bases). Trimming removed 3 bases from V and 1 base from J, with 8 bases in between. Looked up from germline, CDR1 is SGHTA and CDR2 is FQGNSA. CDR3 length: 14 residues. In nucleotides, the CDR3 is TGTGCCAGCAGCTTGAAAGCGGGCACAGATACGCAGTATTTT. It yields the protein CASSLKAGTDTQYF.

This clonotype has more than one count but fewer than ten. The chain uses TRBV6-6 and TRBJ2-1; D might be TRBD2 (5 bases). V was shortened by 3 bases and J by 8 bases, with 8 bases between the two germline ends. The CDR3 is 12 residues long. Germline CDR1 MNHNY, CDR2 SVGAGI (reference sequence). CDR3 residues: CASSYARDEQFF. The CDR3 coding sequence is TGTGCCAGCAGTTATGCGCGGGATGAGCAGTTCTTC.

The chain is built from TRBV2 and TRBJ2-4; possibly TRBD1 or TRBD2 for D (5 bases each). The CDR3 sequence is 15 residues long. Germline V gene data show CDR1 as SNHLY and CDR2 as FYNNEI. Trimming shortened V by 6 bases and J by 0 bases, and 12 bases separated the two germline ends. In DNA form, the CDR3 reads TGTGCCAGCAGGTCGGGACGGCCAGCCAAAAACATTCAGTACTTC. Amino acid sequence: CASRSGRPAKNIQYF.

This chain uses TRBV4-3 with TRBJ2-1; TRBD1 might be the D (6 bases). V dropped 0 bases and J dropped 4 bases, with 13 bases sitting between them. CDR3 length: 16 amino acids. The V gene's germline CDR1 is LGHNA and CDR2 YSLEER. This chain's CDR3 is CASSQETGLEYNEQFF. Here the CDR3 DNA reads TGCGCCAGCAGCCAAGAAACAGGGCTCGAATACAATGAGCAGTTCTTC.

A few counts support this clonotype. The genes are TRBV12-3 or TRBV12-4 and TRBJ2-3, with D hard to call. The V end lost 4 bases, the J end lost 0 bases, and 17 bases lay between the germline ends. The CDR3 is 17 amino acids. Written as DNA, the CDR3 is TGTGCCAGCAGTTCCTGGGTCCAGCTAGATAGCACAGATACGCAGTATTTT. Translated, it gives CASSSWVQLDSTDTQYF.

This clonotype was counted many times. The V and J genes are TRBV2 and TRBJ2-1, with TRBD2 as a possible D gene (6 bases). The germline V and J ends were trimmed by 6 bases and 7 bases, with 16 bases remaining between them. The CDR3 sequence is 14 residues long. The germline V gene has CDR1 SNHLY and CDR2 FYNNEI. The CDR3 coding sequence is TGTGCCAGCAGGGCGGGGTCGGGGAGTAATGAGCAGTTCTTC. Translated: CASRAGSGSNEQFF.

This chain connects TRBV12-3 or TRBV12-4 to TRBJ2-5; D is possibly TRBD2 (5 bases). Between the trimmed V and J ends, which lost 3 bases and 4 bases, there was a span of 12 bases. CDR3 length: 14 residues. The CDR3 bases are TGTGCCAGCAGTTTTAGCGTAGGAGTAGAGACCCAGTACTTC. It is translated as CASSFSVGVETQYF.

J is TRBJ2-4 and V is TRBV20-1, with a tentative D call TRBD2 (6 bases). V lost 3 bases, J lost 3 bases, and 21 bases lay in between. In germline, CDR1 is DFQATT, CDR2 SNEGSKA (reference sequence). The CDR3 is 17 residues long. CDR3 sequence (DNA): TGCAGTGCTAGTGATCGTGGCGGGACGAGGGGCAAAAACATTCAGTACTTC. It is translated as CSASDRGGTRGKNIQYF.